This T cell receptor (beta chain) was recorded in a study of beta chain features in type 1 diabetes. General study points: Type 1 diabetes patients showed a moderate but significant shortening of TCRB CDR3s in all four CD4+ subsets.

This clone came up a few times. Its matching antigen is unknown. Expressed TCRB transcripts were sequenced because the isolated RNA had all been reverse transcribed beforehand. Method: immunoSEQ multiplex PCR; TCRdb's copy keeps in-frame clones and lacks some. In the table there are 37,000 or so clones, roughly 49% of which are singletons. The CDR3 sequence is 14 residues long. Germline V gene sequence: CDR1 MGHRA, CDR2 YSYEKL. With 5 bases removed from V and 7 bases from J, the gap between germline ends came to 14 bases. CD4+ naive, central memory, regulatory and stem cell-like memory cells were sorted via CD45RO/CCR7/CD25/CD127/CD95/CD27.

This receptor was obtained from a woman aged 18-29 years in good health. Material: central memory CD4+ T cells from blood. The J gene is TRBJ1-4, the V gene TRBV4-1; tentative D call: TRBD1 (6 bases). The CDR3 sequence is CASSSSAGAEKLFF. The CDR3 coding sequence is TGCGCCAGCAGCTCTTCGGCGGGGGCTGAAAAACTGTTTTTT.